Shown below are 24 T cell receptor beta chains from a single sample sequenced in a study of somatic mutations in cytotoxic T cells in rheumatoid arthritis. Generated by immunoSEQ multiplex PCR, the TCRdb table keeps only in-frame clones and is missing some. The data show 10,000 or so clones, around nine tenths seen once. Sequencing was performed on CD4+ T cells sorted from blood. The source of these receptors is a woman younger than 35 with rheumatoid arthritis.

In DNA form, the CDR3 reads TGTGCCAGCAGCCCTCAGGGGGTCGACACTGAAGCTTTCTTT. Its protein is CASSPQGVDTEAFF. V is TRBV27 and J is TRBJ1-1; TRBD1 matches at 7 bases. CDR3 length equals 14 residues. Germline lookup yields CDR1 MNHEY and CDR2 SMNVEV (reference sequence). With 6 bases clipped from V and 3 bases from J, the junction kept 7 bases outside the gene matches.

The rearrangement uses TRBV5-1 and TRBJ2-3, with 11 bases lining up with TRBD2. Germline CDR1 and CDR2: SGHRS and YFSETQ. CDR3 length: 16 amino acids. V dropped 0 bases and J dropped 4; count of bases not matched to a gene: 4. CDR3 bases: TGCGCCAGCAGCTTGGGGCTAGCGGGAGGACCAGATACGCAGTATTTT. It translates to CASSLGLAGGPDTQYF.

The CDR3 loop reads CASSPGTSGYKRSSYEQYF. CDR3 coding DNA: TGTGCCAGCTCGCCCGGGACTAGCGGATATAAGAGGAGCTCCTACGAGCAGTACTTC. The V call is TRBV18, the J call TRBJ2-7, with 11 positions matching TRBD2. The V and J ends lost 6 bases and 0 bases, in that order; junction bases with no gene match: 16. This CDR3 region has 19 residues. Germline V lookup: CDR1 KGHSH, CDR2 LQKENI.

The chain is built from TRBV28 and TRBJ2-3; TRBD2 is a possible D gene (5 bases). V lost 3 bases and J lost 0, with 13 bases in between. This CDR3 region has 16 residues. CDR1 and CDR2 from the germline V gene are MDHEN and SYDVKM. The CDR3 DNA reads TGTGCCAGCAGTTTCACCGGACTCTTTAGCACAGATACGCAGTATTTT. Amino acids: CASSFTGLFSTDTQYF. Full variable domain (missing parts from reference TRBV28 and TRBJ2-3): DVKVTQSSRYLVKRTGEKVFLECVQDMDHENMFWYRQDPGLGLRLIYFSYDVKMKEKGDIPEGYSVSREKKERFSLILESASTNQTSMYLCASSFTGLFSTDTQYFGPGTRLTVL.

The chain carries TRBV7-2 and TRBJ2-7, with D possibly being TRBD2 (5 bases). The V end lost 2 bases, the J end lost 9 bases, and 20 bases lay between the germline ends. CDR3 length: 15 amino acids. CDR1 is SGHTA and CDR2 is FQGNSA in the germline V gene. This chain's CDR3 is CASSLPSGMLRWQYF. CDR3 in DNA: TGTGCCAGCAGCTTACCGAGCGGAATGTTACGATGGCAGTACTTC. Supplemented by reference TRBV7-2 and TRBJ2-7, the full variable domain reads GAGVSQSPSNKVTEKGKDVELRCDPISGHTALYWYRQSLGQGLEFLIYFQGNSAPDKSGLPSDRFSAERTGGSVSTLTIQRTQQEDSAVYLCASSLPSGMLRWQYFGPGTRLTVT.

J is TRBJ1-1 and V is TRBV10-3; possible D gene TRBD1, 6 bases. Trimming cost V 6 bases and J 8 bases, with 10 bases left between them. The germline gives CDR1 ENHRY, CDR2 SYGVKD. This CDR3 is 11 amino acids long. The CDR3: CAISRGIEAFF. The CDR3 DNA reads as TGTGCCATCAGCAGGGGAATAGAAGCTTTCTTT.

The chain employs TRBV5-1 and TRBJ2-7, with 7 bases lining up with TRBD2. The germline gives CDR1 SGHRS, CDR2 YFSETQ. The CDR3 contains 15 residues. V shed 0 bases, J shed 2 bases, and the junction held 5 bases outside the gene matches. The CDR3 DNA reads TGCGCCAGCAGCTTGGGGGTTGCGGGAGCCTACGAGCAGTACTTC. As protein: CASSLGVAGAYEQYF.

The rearrangement joins TRBV4-3 to TRBJ1-5, with a possible D match to TRBD1 (6 bases). Trimming removed 1 base from V and 4 bases from J, with 11 bases in between. Germline V gene lookup returns CDR1 LGHNA and CDR2 YSLEER. This CDR3 has 15 residues. The CDR3 loop reads CASSQGYRDNQPQHF. CDR3 nucleotides: TGCGCCAGCAGCCAAGGTTACAGGGATAATCAGCCCCAGCATTTT.

This chain uses TRBV19 with TRBJ1-5; 9 bases line up with TRBD1. The junction had 9 bases not matched to a gene; V was cut back by 5 bases and J by 7 bases. The germline CDR1 and CDR2 sequences are LNHDA and SQIVND (reference sequence). The CDR3 is 15 amino acids. CDR3 amino acids: CASSASGQGGQPQHF. The CDR3 DNA sequence: TGTGCCAGTAGTGCCTCGGGACAGGGAGGACAGCCCCAGCATTTT. Together with reference TRBV19 and TRBJ1-5, the CDR3 gives the full variable domain: DGGITQSPKYLFRKEGQNVTLSCEQNLNHDAMYWYRQDPGQGLRLIYYSQIVNDFQKGDIAEGYSVSREKKESFPLTVTSAQKNPTAFYLCASSASGQGGQPQHFGDGTRLSIL.

This clone was found once. The genes are TRBV9 and TRBJ2-3, with D perhaps TRBD2 (5 bases). The CDR3 runs to 15 residues. V was clipped by 1 base and J by 2 bases, with 11 bases between them. Germline V lookup: CDR1 SGDLS, CDR2 YYNGEE. The DNA for the CDR3 is TGTGCCAGCAGCGTATCCCCGGGGAACACAGATACGCAGTATTTT. Protein product: CASSVSPGNTDTQYF.

This clone was counted only a few times. The chain links TRBV28 to TRBJ1-4, with 11 bases matching TRBD1. Germline assignment: CDR1 MDHEN and CDR2 SYDVKM. The CDR3 consists of 16 residues. V trimming: 3 bases; J trimming: 7 bases; junction bases outside the gene matches: 7. The CDR3 bases are TGTGCCAGCAGTTTCGAAGGGACAGGGGGAGGTGAAAAACTGTTTTTT. It specifies CASSFEGTGGGEKLFF.

The table lists this clone with a count of one. The rearrangement uses TRBV6-1 and TRBJ2-7; TRBD1 agrees at 8 bases. After removal of 8 bases from V and 3 bases from J, the junction contained 6 bases not matched to a gene. Germline V gives CDR1 MNHNS, CDR2 SASEGT. This CDR3 is built from 13 residues. The CDR3 loop is CASEGTGLYEQYF. The CDR3 DNA follows: TGTGCCAGCGAAGGGACAGGTCTCTACGAGCAGTACTTC.

This chain connects TRBV12-5 to TRBJ1-2; D remains unclear. Germline V gives CDR1 LGHNT, CDR2 FRNRAP. Trimming pared 6 bases from V and 5 bases from J, leaving 13 bases between. The CDR3 is 13 amino acids. The CDR3 protein is CASGPGGVYGYTF. The CDR3 DNA sequence: TGTGCTAGTGGCCCAGGAGGTGTTTATGGCTACACCTTC.

The J gene is TRBJ2-1, the V gene TRBV7-9; 9 positions match TRBD2. Trimming cost V 0 bases and J 1 base; bases outside gene matches: 4. Germline V lookup: CDR1 SEHNR, CDR2 FQNEAQ (reference sequence). There are 17 residues in the CDR3. The CDR3 spells CASSLAGGRDSYNEQFF. CDR3 DNA: TGTGCCAGCAGCTTAGCGGGCGGGAGGGATTCCTACAATGAGCAGTTCTTC.

The chain uses TRBV5-6 and TRBJ2-1, with 7 bases matching TRBD2. The junction had 8 bases not matched to a gene; V was cut back by 0 bases and J by 5 bases. The V gene's germline CDR1 is SGHDT and CDR2 YYEEEE. CDR3 size: 16 residues. This CDR3 is CASSLVWASGNNEQFF. CDR3 nucleotides: TGTGCCAGCAGCTTGGTGTGGGCTAGCGGCAACAATGAGCAGTTCTTC.

The J gene is TRBJ2-2, the V gene TRBV5-1, with TRBD2 matching 8 bases. The CDR3 extends over 17 amino acids. Per germline, CDR1 SGHRS and CDR2 YFSETQ. With 0 bases clipped from V and 1 base from J, the junction kept 5 bases outside the gene matches. CDR3 bases: TGCGCCAGCAGCTTGGTAATTAGCGGGGTGAACACCGGGGAGCTGTTTTTT. It specifies CASSLVISGVNTGELFF.

CDR3 nucleotide sequence: TGTGCCAGCAAAAGGGACACAAATCAGCCCCAGCATTTT. It yields the protein CASKRDTNQPQHF. The V call is TRBV6-4, the J call TRBJ1-5, with D perhaps matching TRBD1 (6 bases). The length of the CDR3 is 13 residues. With 7 bases removed from V and 4 bases from J, the gap between germline ends came to 11 bases. Germline V gene sequence: CDR1 MRHNA, CDR2 SNTAGT.

The count of this clone is one. The chain joins TRBV19 to TRBJ1-3; D is ambiguous. Germline-derived CDR1 and CDR2 are LNHDA and SQIVND (reference sequence). With 1 base removed from V and 2 bases from J, the gap between germline ends came to 12 bases. This CDR3 is 16 amino acids long. The CDR3 is CASSIGPRSPGNTIYF. The CDR3 DNA reads as TGTGCCAGTAGTATAGGGCCCAGATCACCTGGAAACACCATATATTTT.

The rearrangement uses TRBV5-1 and TRBJ2-1; D not certain. V was clipped by 4 bases and J by 6 bases, with 8 bases between them. This CDR3 region has 12 residues. Germline V gene lookup returns CDR1 SGHRS and CDR2 YFSETQ. For the CDR3, the DNA is TGCGCCAGCAGCCCCCCGGGCAATGAGCAGTTCTTC. It yields the protein CASSPPGNEQFF.

The rearrangement uses TRBV5-1 and TRBJ2-3; 8 bases fit TRBD1. The CDR3 runs to 14 residues. With 0 bases clipped from V and 7 bases from J, the junction kept 4 bases outside the gene matches. Germline V CDR1 and CDR2: SGHRS, YFSETQ. The CDR3 DNA is TGCGCCAGCAGCTTGGGCAGGGGGCAGTATACGCAGTATTTT. Amino acid sequence: CASSLGRGQYTQYF.

This clone was counted between two and nine times. The rearrangement joins TRBV28 to TRBJ2-6, with TRBD1 matching over 7 bases. Germline assignment: CDR1 MDHEN and CDR2 SYDVKM. V shed 6 bases, J shed 2 bases, and the junction held 4 bases outside the gene matches. There are 15 residues in the CDR3. CDR3 sequence (DNA): TGTGCCAGCAGCCCAGGGGGAACTGGGGCCAACGTCCTGACTTTC. It translates to CASSPGGTGANVLTF.

This CDR3 is CASSLRDVTDTQYF. CDR3 DNA sequence: TGTGCCAGCAGTCTCAGGGATGTCACAGATACGCAGTATTTT. The chain is built from TRBV27 and TRBJ2-3, with D tentatively TRBD1 (5 bases). The germline gives CDR1 MNHEY, CDR2 SMNVEV (reference sequence). V was pared by 5 bases and J by 2 bases, with 11 bases between. This CDR3 region has 14 residues.

The chain joins TRBV19 to TRBJ1-4; D is perhaps TRBD1 (5 bases). Trimming stripped 8 bases from V and 3 bases from J, with 22 bases between. The CDR3 is 17 residues long. Germline lookup yields CDR1 LNHDA and CDR2 SQIVND (reference sequence). The CDR3 loop is CASRKLQGLSPNEKLFF. CDR3 sequence (DNA): TGTGCCAGTCGAAAATTGCAGGGCCTGTCACCTAATGAAAAACTGTTTTTT.

This chain links TRBV27 with TRBJ2-4; maybe TRBD1 (5 bases). The CDR3 is made up of 13 amino acids. The V end was cut by 3 bases, the J end by 9 bases, with 12 bases between. In germline, CDR1 is MNHEY, CDR2 SMNVEV (reference sequence). CDR3 nucleotides: TGTGCCAGCAGTTTGGCAGGGTCAGCCATTCAGTACTTC. Translating gives CASSLAGSAIQYF.